These T cell receptor beta chains were read from a single sample in a study of blood T cells in healthy people across ages. In TCRdb, the 5' RACE reads were re-called with MiXCR into one record per CDR3 protein. The sample shows about 730,000 distinct CDR3 sequences, roughly 41% of them seen only once. The sequencing input was blood. The receptors shown here come from a woman aged 55 to 70 in good health. CDR3s include the opening cysteine and the closing phenylalanine or tryptophan. The order of the fields is J gene, D gene, clone size, V gene, CDR3 protein, CDR3 DNA. D genes are given only for firm matches. Clone sizes are given selectively: once, few, many, or a class where the clone is expanded.

>TRBJ1-2|-|-|TRBV6-6
CASSYEPRLYGYTF
TGTGCCAGCAGTTACGAACCCAGATTATATGGCTACACCTTC
>TRBJ1-2|TRBD1|few|TRBV12-3/TRBV12-4
CASRNQGQPEGYTF
TGTGCCAGCAGGAACCAGGGACAGCCGGAGGGCTACACCTTC
>TRBJ1-2|TRBD1|-|TRBV6-5
CASRLTGVSNYGYTF
TGTGCCAGCAGATTGACAGGGGTCTCAAACTATGGCTACACCTTC
>TRBJ2-1|TRBD2|once|TRBV2
CASKGTSSYNEQFF
TGTGCCAGCAAGGGGACTAGCTCTTACAATGAGCAGTTCTTC
>TRBJ1-2|TRBD1|-|TRBV27
CASRTWTGGNGYTF
TGTGCCAGCCGTACCTGGACAGGGGGGAATGGCTACACCTTC
>TRBJ1-2|TRBD1|few|TRBV7-9
CASSSSTGFTF
TGTGCCAGCAGCTCATCGACAGGGTTCACCTTC
>TRBJ1-2|-|many|TRBV12-3/TRBV12-4
CASSLGSYGYTF
TGTGCCAGCAGCTTGGGAAGTTATGGCTACACCTTC
>TRBJ1-2|TRBD1|many|TRBV12-3/TRBV12-4
CASNQGALYGYTF
TGTGCCAGCAATCAGGGGGCTCTTTATGGCTACACCTTC
>TRBJ2-1|-|-|TRBV9
CASSVVVRTLKFSYNEQFF
TGTGCCAGCAGCGTAGTCGTCCGCACCTTAAAATTCTCCTACAATGAGCAGTTCTTC
>TRBJ1-2|-|-|TRBV28
CASSFRFEGGVGYTF
TGTGCCAGCAGTTTTCGTTTTGAGGGGGGGGTAGGCTACACCTTC
>TRBJ2-4|-|once|TRBV28
CASSFFAVAKNIQYF
TGTGCCAGCAGTTTTTTCGCCGTAGCCAAAAACATTCAGTACTTC
>TRBJ2-4|-|-|TRBV20-1
CSARDFQGGKNIQYF
TGCAGTGCTAGAGATTTCCAGGGCGGCAAAAACATTCAGTACTTC
>TRBJ2-1|-|-|TRBV29-1
CSVSPRFPTCNEQFF
TGCAGCGTCTCTCCCCGCTTTCCAACCTGCAATGAGCAGTTCTTC
>TRBJ1-1|-|-|TRBV3-1
CASSQAQSGNTEAFF
TGTGCCAGCAGCCAAGCCCAGTCCGGGAACACTGAAGCTTTCTTT
>TRBJ2-3|TRBD2|few|TRBV20-1
CSTESGGATDTQYF
TGCAGTACTGAGAGCGGGGGGGCCACAGATACGCAGTATTTT
>TRBJ1-6|TRBD1|-|TRBV12-3/TRBV12-4
CASSFGGGQVESSPLHF
TGTGCCAGCAGTTTTGGAGGCGGACAGGTAGAGAGTTCACCCCTCCACTTT
>TRBJ2-3|TRBD2|-|TRBV20-1
CSARGSSGGAMTDTQYF
TGCAGTGCTAGAGGAAGTAGCGGGGGGGCAATGACAGATACGCAGTATTTT
>TRBJ2-1|TRBD2|-|TRBV29-1
CSVRRTSANEQFF
TGCAGCGTTAGAAGGACTAGCGCCAATGAGCAGTTCTTC